Sequencing of this T cell receptor (beta chain) was carried out in a study of CD8 T cells in Susac syndrome. Roughly 0.45 to 1 ug RNA was reverse transcribed with random hexamers. TCRdb ran MiXCR on the immunoSEQ multiplex PCR reads and lists one entry per CDR3 protein. Here the sample spans around 110,000 distinct CDR3 sequences, 96% being singletons. Germline V gene data show CDR1 as MNHEY and CDR2 as SVGAGI. This CDR3 has 13 amino acids. J gave up 12 bases and V 5 bases, and 7 bases lay outside the gene matches. This TCR was sampled from a human donor with Susac syndrome. The chain carries TRBV6-5 and TRBJ1-4; 9 bases are shared with TRBD1. Sequenced material: CD4+ T cells from PBMCs. The CDR3 DNA sequence: TGTGCCAGCAGTCCTACAGGGGGCCGGGAACTGTTTTTT. Translation: CASSPTGGRELFF.